The rows below give T cell receptor beta chains drawn from one sample of a study of blood T cell repertoires in COVID-19. The repertoire was sequenced with immunoSEQ multiplex PCR; TCRdb's copy has only in-frame clones and lacks some. This table has over 150,000 clones, roughly 80% appearing once. Sequenced sample: peripheral blood. Receptors were obtained from a woman at least 80 years old with COVID-19, enrolled during active disease. CDR3s include the opening cysteine and the closing phenylalanine or tryptophan. A D gene is named only where the DNA matches it firmly. Not all rows give a size; the values are once, few, many and, for expanded clones, a class.

cdr3_nt: TGTGCCAGCAGCCAAGGGGGCAGATACTCCTATGGCTACACCTTC
cdr3_aa: CASSQGGRYSYGYTF
d_call: -
j_call: TRBJ1-2
v_call: TRBV4-2
clone_size: few
cdr3_length: 15

cdr3_nt: TGTGCCACCAGCAGAGGGGGCCCTATAGCCAAAAACATTCAGTACTTC
cdr3_aa: CATSRGGPIAKNIQYF
d_call: -
j_call: TRBJ2-4
v_call: TRBV15
clone_size: few
cdr3_length: 16

cdr3_nt: TGTGCCAGCAGTTCAGGGGGCTATGGCTACACCTTC
cdr3_aa: CASSSGGYGYTF
d_call: TRBD1
j_call: TRBJ1-2
v_call: TRBV28
clone_size: -
cdr3_length: 12

cdr3_nt: TGTGCCAGCACCGGGACAAGCAATGAAAAACTGTTTTTT
cdr3_aa: CASTGTSNEKLFF
d_call: -
j_call: TRBJ1-4
v_call: TRBV12-3/TRBV12-4
clone_size: -
cdr3_length: 13

cdr3_nt: TGTGCCAGCAGTGTCGGGACACACAACACTGAAGCTTTCTTT
cdr3_aa: CASSVGTHNTEAFF
d_call: -
j_call: TRBJ1-1
v_call: TRBV2
clone_size: -
cdr3_length: 14

cdr3_nt: TGTGCCAGCAGCCGCCTTAGCGGCCTCTACAATGAGCAGTTCTTC
cdr3_aa: CASSRLSGLYNEQFF
d_call: -
j_call: TRBJ2-1
v_call: TRBV6-5
clone_size: -
cdr3_length: 15

cdr3_nt: TGTGCCATCAGGCCGGGACTCACCACTGAAGCTTTCTTT
cdr3_aa: CAIRPGLTTEAFF
d_call: -
j_call: TRBJ1-1
v_call: TRBV10-3
clone_size: -
cdr3_length: 13

cdr3_nt: TGTGCCAGCAGTCCCCGCCAGGGGGCTGAAGCTTTCTTT
cdr3_aa: CASSPRQGAEAFF
d_call: TRBD1
j_call: TRBJ1-1
v_call: TRBV12-3/TRBV12-4
clone_size: -
cdr3_length: 13

cdr3_nt: TGCGCCGCAAGCCTTTCCGGAGGGGATGGGGAGACCCAGTACTTC
cdr3_aa: CAASLSGGDGETQYF
d_call: -
j_call: TRBJ2-5
v_call: TRBV5-1
clone_size: -
cdr3_length: 15

cdr3_nt: TGTGCCAGCAGCTCCGACAGGTCCTACGAGCAGTACTTC
cdr3_aa: CASSSDRSYEQYF
d_call: -
j_call: TRBJ2-7
v_call: TRBV11-2
clone_size: -
cdr3_length: 13

cdr3_nt: TGTGCCAGTAGTAGGACTAGCGGGAGGGTGAGCACCGGGGAGCTGTTTTTT
cdr3_aa: CASSRTSGRVSTGELFF
d_call: TRBD2
j_call: TRBJ2-2
v_call: TRBV19
clone_size: -
cdr3_length: 17

cdr3_nt: TGTGCCACCAGCAGAGATGAGGTCAGAGGGGGAAATAGCAATCAGCCCCAGCATTTT
cdr3_aa: CATSRDEVRGGNSNQPQHF
d_call: -
j_call: TRBJ1-5
v_call: TRBV15
clone_size: -
cdr3_length: 19

cdr3_nt: TGTGCCAGCAGCTTCGGGGGGGCTGAGTACTACGAGCAGTACTTC
cdr3_aa: CASSFGGAEYYEQYF
d_call: TRBD2
j_call: TRBJ2-7
v_call: TRBV5-5
clone_size: -
cdr3_length: 15

cdr3_nt: TGCGCCAGCACCCTGGGCCTAGCGGGCTGGGATGAGCAGTTCTTC
cdr3_aa: CASTLGLAGWDEQFF
d_call: TRBD2
j_call: TRBJ2-1
v_call: TRBV5-1
clone_size: -
cdr3_length: 15

cdr3_nt: TGTGCCAGCAGCGCTGAAAAGACAGAAAGCACAGATACGCAGTATTTT
cdr3_aa: CASSAEKTESTDTQYF
d_call: -
j_call: TRBJ2-3
v_call: TRBV21-1
clone_size: -
cdr3_length: 16

cdr3_nt: TGTGCCAGCAGTGAGAGGGAATACTCGGAGACCCAGTACTTC
cdr3_aa: CASSEREYSETQYF
d_call: -
j_call: TRBJ2-5
v_call: TRBV25-1
clone_size: -
cdr3_length: 14

cdr3_nt: TGTGCCAGCAGCCAAGGCCATAGTCTAAGCTATGGCTACACCTTC
cdr3_aa: CASSQGHSLSYGYTF
d_call: -
j_call: TRBJ1-2
v_call: TRBV3-1/TRBV3-2
clone_size: -
cdr3_length: 15

cdr3_nt: TGTGCCAGCTCACCGACAGGGATCGCAACTAATGAAAAACTGTTTTTT
cdr3_aa: CASSPTGIATNEKLFF
d_call: TRBD1
j_call: TRBJ1-4
v_call: TRBV18
clone_size: -
cdr3_length: 16

cdr3_nt: TGTGCCAGCAGCGCCCTGCTAGCGGCGGGGAATGAGCAGTTCTTC
cdr3_aa: CASSALLAAGNEQFF
d_call: TRBD2
j_call: TRBJ2-1
v_call: TRBV5-5
clone_size: -
cdr3_length: 15

cdr3_nt: TGCGCCAGCAGCTTACCCGGGACAGGGGGCAGTGAAGCTTTCTTT
cdr3_aa: CASSLPGTGGSEAFF
d_call: TRBD1
j_call: TRBJ1-1
v_call: TRBV5-1
clone_size: -
cdr3_length: 15

cdr3_nt: TGTGCCAGCTCACCACCCCACGGGAGGGCCGATCAAGAGACCCAGTACTTC
cdr3_aa: CASSPPHGRADQETQYF
d_call: TRBD2
j_call: TRBJ2-5
v_call: TRBV18
clone_size: -
cdr3_length: 17

cdr3_nt: TGTGCCAGCAGTTACTCGGGAACTAGCCATACGCAGTATTTT
cdr3_aa: CASSYSGTSHTQYF
d_call: -
j_call: TRBJ2-3
v_call: TRBV6-5
clone_size: -
cdr3_length: 14

cdr3_nt: TGCGCCAGCAGCTTGGGAGCCCCAACCTACGAGCAGTACTTC
cdr3_aa: CASSLGAPTYEQYF
d_call: -
j_call: TRBJ2-7
v_call: TRBV5-1
clone_size: -
cdr3_length: 14

cdr3_nt: TGCGCCAGCAGCTCGGGACAGGGTGGAGAGACCCAGTACTTC
cdr3_aa: CASSSGQGGETQYF
d_call: TRBD1
j_call: TRBJ2-5
v_call: TRBV5-1
clone_size: -
cdr3_length: 14

cdr3_nt: TGTGCCAGCAGTGAGTTAACTAGCGGGGTTTCCTACAATGAGCAGTTCTTC
cdr3_aa: CASSELTSGVSYNEQFF
d_call: TRBD2
j_call: TRBJ2-1
v_call: TRBV6-1
clone_size: few
cdr3_length: 17

cdr3_nt: TGCGCCAGCAGCCAGACAGGGTACGATGAGCAGTTCTTC
cdr3_aa: CASSQTGYDEQFF
d_call: TRBD1
j_call: TRBJ2-1
v_call: TRBV5-1
clone_size: -
cdr3_length: 13

cdr3_nt: TGCAGCGTTGAGGACAGGGGAGGGTTGACCACTGAAGCTTTCTTT
cdr3_aa: CSVEDRGGLTTEAFF
d_call: TRBD1
j_call: TRBJ1-1
v_call: TRBV29-1
clone_size: -
cdr3_length: 15

cdr3_nt: TGTGCCAGCAGCCAAGATATAAGCGGCGAGCAGTACTTC
cdr3_aa: CASSQDISGEQYF
d_call: -
j_call: TRBJ2-7
v_call: TRBV3-1/TRBV3-2
clone_size: -
cdr3_length: 13

cdr3_nt: TGTGCCAGCTTTGGTTACAGGGGTTCACCCCTCCACTTT
cdr3_aa: CASFGYRGSPLHF
d_call: TRBD1
j_call: TRBJ1-6
v_call: TRBV6-5
clone_size: -
cdr3_length: 13

cdr3_nt: TGTGCCAGCTCACCGGACAGGGAAAGCACAGATACGCAGTATTTT
cdr3_aa: CASSPDRESTDTQYF
d_call: TRBD1
j_call: TRBJ2-3
v_call: TRBV18
clone_size: -
cdr3_length: 15

cdr3_nt: TGTGCCATTTCTCCGGGACAGGCTGTCGGCTACACCTTC
cdr3_aa: CAISPGQAVGYTF
d_call: TRBD1
j_call: TRBJ1-2
v_call: TRBV24-1
clone_size: few
cdr3_length: 13

cdr3_nt: TGTGCCAGCAGCTACGCTAGCGGGAACACCGGGGAGCTGTTTTTT
cdr3_aa: CASSYASGNTGELFF
d_call: TRBD2
j_call: TRBJ2-2
v_call: TRBV7-2
clone_size: -
cdr3_length: 15

cdr3_nt: TGTGCCAGCAGCCCTGACAGGATTGGAAACACCATATATTTT
cdr3_aa: CASSPDRIGNTIYF
d_call: -
j_call: TRBJ1-3
v_call: TRBV7-2
clone_size: -
cdr3_length: 14

cdr3_nt: TGTGCCAGCAGCCAGGGGATTGGGACTGAAGCTTTCTTT
cdr3_aa: CASSQGIGTEAFF
d_call: -
j_call: TRBJ1-1
v_call: TRBV11-3
clone_size: -
cdr3_length: 13

cdr3_nt: TGTGCCAGCAGCGCCACCTCAGCGGGGTGGGAGACCCAGTACTTC
cdr3_aa: CASSATSAGWETQYF
d_call: TRBD2
j_call: TRBJ2-5
v_call: TRBV9
clone_size: -
cdr3_length: 15

cdr3_nt: TGCGCCAGCAGCTTGGCGGACAGGGCGACAGATACGCAGTATTTT
cdr3_aa: CASSLADRATDTQYF
d_call: TRBD1
j_call: TRBJ2-3
v_call: TRBV5-1
clone_size: -
cdr3_length: 15

cdr3_nt: TGTGCCAGCAGCCGATACCCGACAGCAAACTATGGCTACACCTTC
cdr3_aa: CASSRYPTANYGYTF
d_call: -
j_call: TRBJ1-2
v_call: TRBV3-1/TRBV3-2
clone_size: -
cdr3_length: 15

cdr3_nt: TGTGCCAGCAGCGTAGTTTCTAGCGGCACAGATACGCAGTATTTT
cdr3_aa: CASSVVSSGTDTQYF
d_call: -
j_call: TRBJ2-3
v_call: TRBV9
clone_size: -
cdr3_length: 15

cdr3_nt: TGCAGCGTGGGGGAGGGACAGGGCATTAAGTACTTC
cdr3_aa: CSVGEGQGIKYF
d_call: TRBD1
j_call: TRBJ2-5
v_call: TRBV29-1
clone_size: few
cdr3_length: 12

cdr3_nt: TGCGCCAGCAGCCTTACCGTCCAGGGCGCCGGGGAGCTGTTTTTT
cdr3_aa: CASSLTVQGAGELFF
d_call: -
j_call: TRBJ2-2
v_call: TRBV4-3
clone_size: -
cdr3_length: 15

cdr3_nt: TGTGCCAGCAGTGGACTACAGGGGCGCATCTCTGGAAACACCATATATTTT
cdr3_aa: CASSGLQGRISGNTIYF
d_call: TRBD1
j_call: TRBJ1-3
v_call: TRBV25-1
clone_size: -
cdr3_length: 17

cdr3_nt: TGCGCCAGCAGCTGGCAAGTTGGAGGCACTGAAGCTTTCTTT
cdr3_aa: CASSWQVGGTEAFF
d_call: -
j_call: TRBJ1-1
v_call: TRBV4-3
clone_size: few
cdr3_length: 14

cdr3_nt: TGTGCCAGCAGCCAAGTCGCAGGGGATGGCTACACCTTC
cdr3_aa: CASSQVAGDGYTF
d_call: -
j_call: TRBJ1-2
v_call: TRBV4-2
clone_size: -
cdr3_length: 13

cdr3_nt: TGTGCCAGCAGCCTTATAACAGGGGATTGTCGCGAGCAGTACTTC
cdr3_aa: CASSLITGDCREQYF
d_call: TRBD1
j_call: TRBJ2-7
v_call: TRBV7-9
clone_size: -
cdr3_length: 15

cdr3_nt: TGTGCCAGCAGTGGGACATCCTCTGGAAACACCATATATTTT
cdr3_aa: CASSGTSSGNTIYF
d_call: -
j_call: TRBJ1-3
v_call: TRBV2
clone_size: -
cdr3_length: 14